Presented here are 18 T cell receptor beta chains from one specimen sequenced in a study of Graves' ophthalmopathy and Graves' hyperthyroidism. Amplifying from RNA transcripts, the study obtained TCR beta CDR3 regions. HTBI-primed RT-PCR formed the first round, and a multiplex PCR formed the second. From the multiplex PCR reads, TCRdb called clonotypes with MiXCR, one entry per CDR3 protein. The sample carries about 1.1 million distinct CDR3 sequences, about 36% recorded once. Sequenced material: peripheral blood or thyroid tissue (not recorded which). These receptors originate from an adult man with Graves' hyperthyroidism.

V gene TRBV10-3 combines with J gene TRBJ2-2; D is uncertain. Germline CDR1 is ENHRY and CDR2 is SYGVKD. V was clipped by 0 bases and J by 6 bases, with 11 bases between them. This CDR3 comprises 15 residues. CDR3 nucleotide sequence: TGTGCCATCAGTGAGTCGATCGAGCTGGCCGGGGAGCTGTTTTTT. Amino acid sequence: CAISESIELAGELFF.

J is TRBJ1-1 and V is TRBV7-2; D gene ambiguous. Germline CDR1 is SGHTA and CDR2 is FQGNSA. The CDR3 has 15 residues. V gave up 1 base and J gave up 3 bases, with 12 bases separating them. The CDR3 loop is CASSLVPGGYTEAFF. The CDR3 DNA reads as TGTGCCAGCAGCTTAGTGCCGGGAGGATACACTGAAGCTTTCTTT.

V usage is TRBV29-1 and J usage is TRBJ2-7, with TRBD1 matching 9 bases. Germline assignment: CDR1 SQVTM and CDR2 ANQGSEA. The CDR3 sequence is 14 residues long. J was trimmed by 1 base and V by 6 bases; bases with no gene match: 7. CDR3 DNA sequence: TGCAGCGTAACAACGGGACAGGGATCCTACGAGCAGTACTTC. Protein sequence: CSVTTGQGSYEQYF.

This clonotype came up many times. This chain links TRBV11-2 with TRBJ2-7; possible D gene TRBD1, 6 bases. Germline loops: CDR1 SGHAT, CDR2 FQNNGV. The CDR3 spans 14 residues. Between the trimmed V and J ends, which lost 5 bases and 2 bases, there was a span of 13 bases. This CDR3 is CASSRLDSPYEQYF. The CDR3, as DNA: TGTGCCAGCAGCCGCTTGGACAGTCCCTACGAGCAGTACTTC.

V gene TRBV4-1 combines with J gene TRBJ1-2, with 7 bases matching TRBD1. The V and J ends lost 1 base and 4 bases, in that order; junction bases with no gene match: 9. The CDR3 covers 16 residues. The germline V gene encodes CDR1 MGHRA and CDR2 YSYEKL. CDR3 nucleotide sequence: TGCGCCAGCAGCCAAGCTGGGGACAGCCGCTTCTATGGCTACACCTTC. Protein sequence: CASSQAGDSRFYGYTF.

This clonotype was found many times. CDR3 protein: CSASGDSISGELFF. DNA for the CDR3: TGCAGTGCTAGCGGGGACAGCATCTCCGGGGAGCTGTTTTTT. The chain recombines TRBV20-1 with TRBJ2-2; TRBD1 matches 7 bases. Trimming cost V 3 bases and J 6 bases; bases outside gene matches: 7. The CDR3 length is 14 residues. Germline CDR1 and CDR2: DFQATT and SNEGSKA (reference sequence).

In its sample, this clonotype was seen a few times. The chain has TRBV27 and TRBJ1-5; 7 bases align to TRBD1. There are 15 residues in the CDR3. Germline trimming cut 5 bases from V and 0 bases from J; bases unmatched to any gene: 4. CDR1 is MNHEY, CDR2 SMNVEV, per germline (reference sequence). DNA for the CDR3: TGTGCCAGCAGTAAACAGGGGAATAGCAATCAGCCCCAGCATTTT. Residues: CASSKQGNSNQPQHF.

This clonotype has only a few counts. The chain carries TRBV5-5 and TRBJ1-2, with D hard to call. V lost 4 bases, J lost 5 bases, and 18 bases lay in between. This CDR3 region has 15 residues. CDR1 SGHKS and CDR2 YYEKEE come from the germline V gene (reference sequence). This CDR3 reads CASSVTLGGNYGYTF. In DNA form, the CDR3 reads TGTGCCAGCAGCGTTACCCTCGGCGGAAATTATGGCTACACCTTC.

This clonotype has ten or more counts. CDR3 bases: TGCGCCAGCAGCTTCGCCGGGACAACGAACACTGAAGCTTTCTTT. Translating it yields CASSFAGTTNTEAFF. The chain carries TRBV5-1 and TRBJ1-1; tentative D call: TRBD1 (6 bases). V was clipped by 2 bases and J by 1 base, with 12 bases between them. The germline V gene encodes CDR1 SGHRS and CDR2 YFSETQ. The CDR3 totals 15 residues.

Turning to this clonotype: The junction departs from the called germline gene at one end, perhaps through a read error. This chain joins TRBV10-2 and TRBJ2-7; TRBD1 matches at 10 bases. Germline V gene data show CDR1 as WSHSY and CDR2 as SAAADI. CDR3 length: 15 residues. The CDR3 reads CASSRIGTGAYEQYF. CDR3 bases: TGTGCCAGCTCACGGATAGGGACAGGGGCATACGAGCAGTACTTC.

This clonotype showed up just a few times. The J gene is TRBJ1-1, the V gene TRBV12-3 or TRBV12-4, with no clear D. The CDR3 has 14 residues. V lost 10 bases to trimming and J lost 6 bases, with 21 bases between them. The CDR3 DNA sequence: TGTGCCATTCCAAGCGCCCCGGACGGGGCTGAAGCTTTCTTT. Residues: CAIPSAPDGAEAFF.

This clonotype was observed many times. The V call is TRBV10-3, the J call TRBJ1-6, with D possibly being TRBD1 (5 bases). The V gene's germline CDR1 is ENHRY and CDR2 SYGVKD. The ends were cut back, 0 bases at V and 6 bases at J, with 9 bases in the middle. The CDR3 runs to 15 residues. As DNA, the CDR3 is TGTGCCATCAGTGAGTCGGGACTGAGTAATTCACCCCTCCACTTT. This codes for CAISESGLSNSPLHF.

The chain joins TRBV18 to TRBJ2-7; D may be TRBD2 (5 bases). V was cut by 3 bases and J by 2 bases, with 14 bases left in between. The CDR3 contains 15 residues. Germline CDR1 is KGHSH and CDR2 is LQKENI. The CDR3 sequence is CASSPLGINAYEQYF. For the CDR3, the DNA is TGTGCCAGCTCACCGCTCGGGATTAACGCCTACGAGCAGTACTTC. Together with reference TRBV18 and TRBJ2-7, the CDR3 gives the full variable domain: NAGVMQNPRHLVRRRGQEARLRCSPMKGHSHVYWYRQLPEEGLKFMVYLQKENIIDESGMPKERFSAEFPKEGPSILRIQQVVRGDSAAYFCASSPLGINAYEQYFGPGTRLTVT.

This clonotype was seen repeatedly, ten times or more. The chain is built from TRBV7-9 and TRBJ2-2; TRBD1 matches at 7 bases. This CDR3 is built from 17 residues. Germline loops: CDR1 SEHNR, CDR2 FQNEAQ (reference sequence). The J segment lost 2 bases and the V segment lost 2 bases, leaving 8 bases of the junction unmatched. For the CDR3, the DNA is TGTGCCAGCAGCTTACAAGGGACAGACTTAAACACCGGGGAGCTGTTTTTT. This gives the protein CASSLQGTDLNTGELFF.

Ten or more counts support this clonotype. The chain carries TRBV15 and TRBJ1-5; maybe TRBD1 (5 bases). CDR3 length equals 17 residues. V was pared by 0 bases and J by 3 bases, with 15 bases between. Per germline, CDR1 LNHNV and CDR2 YYDKDF (reference sequence). DNA of the CDR3: TGTGCCACCAGCAGAGATTTACGGAACAGGCCCAATCAGCCCCAGCATTTT. Translated: CATSRDLRNRPNQPQHF.

This clonotype was found many times. V is TRBV7-2 and J is TRBJ2-7; TRBD2 matches 9 bases. Germline V gene sequence: CDR1 SGHTA, CDR2 FQGNSA. V lost 2 bases to trimming and J lost 6 bases; unmatched junction nucleotides: 5. The CDR3 totals 14 residues. The CDR3 region is CASSLRRGGSEQYF. CDR3 DNA sequence: TGTGCCAGCAGCTTACGGCGGGGGGGGAGCGAGCAGTACTTC.

The J gene is TRBJ2-2, the V gene TRBV6-5, with TRBD2 matching 9 bases. Germline V lookup: CDR1 MNHEY, CDR2 SVGAGI. Unmatched junction bases numbered 9, after V lost 2 bases and J lost 5 bases. The CDR3 contains 17 residues. The DNA of the CDR3 is TGTGCCAGCAGTTACGCGTCAGCGGGAGGTGGTACCGGGGAGCTGTTTTTT. Translating it yields CASSYASAGGGTGELFF.

This clonotype has only a few counts. A much larger clone differs by one base, so this may be a read error. This rearrangement joins TRBV7-9 to TRBJ2-2, with unresolved D. CDR3 length equals 14 residues. Germline V CDR1 and CDR2: SEHNR, FQNEAQ (reference sequence). V was trimmed by 0 bases and J by 6 bases, leaving 8 bases between them. As DNA, the CDR3 is TGTGCCAGCAGCTTAGCGGGTTACGCCGGGGAGCTGTTTTTT. It is translated as CASSLAGYAGELFF.